Here is one T cell receptor (beta chain) with its context. Other nucleotide sequences in the sample specify the same CDR3. These data are taken from a study of blood T cell repertoires in COVID-19. Libraries were prepared by immunoSEQ multiplex PCR; TCRdb keeps only in-frame clonotypes and omits some of them. Of 150,000 to 200,000 clones detected, about four fifths appear once; the ten largest clones hold roughly 19%. The CDR3 is 12 amino acids. The germline CDR1 and CDR2 sequences are SGHRS and YFSETQ. The V and J ends lost 0 bases and 7 bases respectively, with 5 bases between them. This sequence originates from a woman aged 70 to 79 who had recovered from COVID-19. This rearrangement joins TRBV5-1 to TRBJ1-5, with D unresolved. Source material: peripheral blood. The CDR3 reads CASSLAGQPQHF. The CDR3 bases are TGCGCCAGCAGCTTGGCGGGGCAGCCCCAGCATTTT.